This is a list of T cell receptor beta chains from one sample in a study of cytomegalovirus exposure and HLA in healthy donors. Data came from immunoSEQ multiplex PCR; TCRdb stores just in-frame clones and leaves some out. This sample has about 90,000 clones, with about 81% found just once. Sequencing used PBMCs. The receptors were sampled from a man aged 18 to 30 in good health and CMV-seronegative. The CDR3 runs from the conserved cysteine through the conserved F or W. D genes are given only for firm matches. Clone size is not always given. Where it is, it says once, few, many or a class for expanded clones.

TRBJ2-2	NA	TRBV5-4	NA	15	CASSLGRVNTGELFF	TGTGCCAGCAGCTTGGGCCGGGTGAACACCGGGGAGCTGTTTTTT
TRBJ1-1	NA	TRBV6-6	few	13	CASTEQANTEAFF	TGTGCCAGCACCGAGCAGGCGAACACTGAAGCTTTCTTT
TRBJ2-5	TRBD1	TRBV7-9	NA	15	CASSRYRGRAETQYF	TGTGCCAGCAGCCGGTACAGGGGTAGGGCAGAGACCCAGTACTTC
TRBJ2-1	NA	TRBV5-1	few	15	CASSLAMTNYNEQFF	TGCGCCAGCAGCTTGGCCATGACTAATTACAATGAGCAGTTCTTC
TRBJ1-5	NA	TRBV6-5	NA	14	CASSRGLGMEPQHF	TGTGCCAGCAGCCGCGGACTGGGGATGGAGCCCCAGCATTTT
TRBJ1-1	NA	TRBV7-8	NA	18	CASSLASGRLYMNTEAFF	TGTGCCAGCAGCTTAGCAAGTGGCAGATTATACATGAACACTGAAGCTTTCTTT
TRBJ2-1	TRBD1	TRBV9	NA	15	CASSVVGQGHNEQFF	TGTGCCAGCAGCGTAGTAGGACAGGGCCACAATGAGCAGTTCTTC
TRBJ1-1	TRBD1	TRBV6-5	NA	15	CASSYSNRGRAEAFF	TGTGCCAGCAGTTACTCGAACAGGGGGCGGGCTGAAGCTTTCTTT
TRBJ2-7	TRBD2	TRBV11-2	NA	15	CASSSYRDYQKEQYF	TGTGCCAGCAGCTCTTACCGGGACTACCAAAAAGAGCAGTACTTC
TRBJ1-1	NA	TRBV18	once	16	CASSPDVGARNTEAFF	TGTGCCAGCTCACCGGACGTAGGGGCGAGGAACACTGAAGCTTTCTTT
TRBJ2-2	NA	TRBV27	NA	14	CASSTHRVTGELFF	TGTGCCAGCAGTACCCACAGGGTCACCGGGGAGCTGTTTTTT
TRBJ2-5	NA	TRBV4-3	NA	13	CASSQDLSFEQYF	TGCGCCAGCAGCCAAGATCTGTCTTTTGAGCAGTACTTC
TRBJ2-3	NA	TRBV28	NA	14	CASSEGTSTDTQYF	TGTGCCAGCAGCGAGGGAACTAGCACAGATACGCAGTATTTT
TRBJ2-1	NA	TRBV5-4	once	14	CASSLQGGGNEQFF	TGTGCCAGCAGCTTACAGGGAGGGGGCAATGAGCAGTTCTTC
TRBJ2-7	NA	TRBV29-1	NA	14	CSVADSLDSYEQYF	TGCAGCGTAGCCGACTCGCTCGACTCCTACGAGCAGTACTTC
TRBJ1-1	NA	TRBV7-9	NA	14	CASSLGGRGTEAFF	TGTGCCAGCAGCTTAGGGGGGCGCGGCACTGAAGCTTTCTTT
TRBJ2-1	TRBD2	TRBV25-1	NA	14	CASALAGDYNEQFF	TGTGCCAGCGCGCTAGCGGGGGACTACAATGAGCAGTTCTTC
TRBJ2-1	NA	TRBV4-3	NA	15	CASSQAAGSYNEQFF	TGCGCCAGCAGCCAGGCCGCGGGCTCCTACAATGAGCAGTTCTTC
TRBJ1-1	TRBD1	TRBV7-9	NA	16	CASSARTGGRNTEAFF	TGTGCCAGCAGCGCCCGGACAGGGGGCCGGAACACTGAAGCTTTCTTT
TRBJ2-5	NA	TRBV5-8	NA	14	CASSLGQAVGDQYF	TGTGCCAGCAGCTTGGGGCAGGCCGTCGGGGACCAGTACTTC
TRBJ2-3	TRBD2	TRBV27	NA	14	CASSSTSVTDTQYF	TGTGCCAGCAGTTCTACTAGCGTCACAGATACGCAGTATTTT
TRBJ1-2	NA	TRBV30	NA	14	CAWSVGLVRYGYTF	TGTGCCTGGAGCGTCGGACTCGTCCGCTATGGCTACACCTTC
TRBJ1-2	TRBD1	TRBV7-9	once	16	CASSLKGGDRGSGYTF	TGTGCCAGCAGCTTGAAAGGAGGGGACAGGGGGTCCGGCTACACCTTC
TRBJ2-1	TRBD2	TRBV7-2	few	16	CASSLASSGRAGEQFF	TGTGCCAGCAGCTTAGCTTCCAGCGGGAGGGCAGGTGAGCAGTTCTTC
TRBJ1-3	NA	TRBV4-1	NA	15	CASSQRGSTGNTIYF	TGCGCCAGCAGCCAACGGGGTTCGACTGGAAACACCATATATTTT
TRBJ2-7	TRBD1	TRBV30	NA	15	CAWSTRQGWDYEQYF	TGTGCCTGGAGTACCCGACAGGGATGGGACTACGAGCAGTACTTC
TRBJ1-5	TRBD1	TRBV27	once	14	CARGPGTVDQPQHF	TGTGCCAGGGGCCCCGGGACAGTAGATCAGCCCCAGCATTTT
TRBJ1-5	NA	TRBV2	few	15	CASSLDRLSNQPQHF	TGTGCCAGCAGCTTGGACAGACTTAGCAATCAGCCCCAGCATTTT
TRBJ2-5	NA	TRBV11-1	NA	12	CASSSPGETQYF	TGTGCCAGCAGCTCGCCGGGGGAGACCCAGTACTTC
TRBJ1-2	NA	TRBV1	NA	15	CTSSQEGGVNYGYTF	TGCACCAGCAGCCAAGAAGGAGGGGTTAACTATGGCTACACCTTC
TRBJ1-3	TRBD1	TRBV10-2	NA	16	CASSETGAYSGNTIYF	TGCGCCAGCAGTGAAACAGGGGCGTACTCTGGAAACACCATATATTTT
TRBJ2-6	TRBD1	TRBV9	NA	15	CASHRGGSGANVLTF	TGTGCCAGCCACAGGGGCGGGTCTGGGGCCAACGTCCTGACTTTC
TRBJ2-1	TRBD2	TRBV19	NA	17	CASSILNVGGGNNEQFF	TGTGCCAGTAGTATATTAAATGTGGGCGGGGGGAACAATGAGCAGTTCTTC
TRBJ2-7	NA	TRBV19	NA	13	CASSRQANYEQYF	TGTGCCAGTAGTAGACAGGCCAACTACGAGCAGTACTTC
TRBJ2-7	NA	TRBV7-9	NA	17	CASSLLTSWGGPLGQYF	TGTGCCAGCAGCTTACTAACCTCTTGGGGAGGACCCCTCGGTCAGTACTTC
TRBJ2-4	NA	TRBV7-9	NA	12	CASSPGANIQYF	TGTGCCAGCAGCCCCGGTGCGAACATTCAGTACTTC
TRBJ2-7	TRBD2	TRBV10-2	NA	14	CASMAGAVMREQYF	TGCGCCAGCATGGCGGGAGCAGTAATGCGCGAGCAGTACTTC
TRBJ2-7	TRBD1	TRBV5-1	NA	17	CASSWGLTGGFSYEQYF	TGCGCCAGCAGCTGGGGGCTCACAGGGGGGTTTTCCTACGAGCAGTACTTC
TRBJ2-1	NA	TRBV5-1	NA	11	CASSLQNEQFF	TGCGCCAGCAGCTTACAGAATGAGCAGTTCTTC
TRBJ2-3	TRBD2	TRBV29-1	NA	13	CSGLAGITDTQYF	TGCAGCGGACTAGCGGGAATCACAGATACGCAGTATTTT
TRBJ1-2	TRBD1	TRBV5-1	NA	13	CASSPDRTGGYTF	TGCGCCAGCAGCCCGGACAGGACGGGCGGCTACACCTTC
TRBJ2-5	TRBD1	TRBV18	NA	13	CASSPGQQETQYF	TGTGCCAGCTCCCCGGGACAGCAAGAGACCCAGTACTTC